Below are 15 T cell receptor beta chains sequenced from a single sample in a study of blood T cell repertoires in COVID-19. Profiled with immunoSEQ multiplex PCR; TCRdb holds only in-frame clones, not every one. The table has 200,000 to 250,000 clones, 84% seen once. Sequencing was performed on peripheral blood. Receptors were obtained from an elderly woman with COVID-19, enrolled during active disease.

The chain has TRBV11-2 and TRBJ1-5; the D gene is possibly TRBD1 (5 bases). The CDR3 totals 19 residues. With 5 bases removed from V and 1 base from J, the gap between germline ends came to 24 bases. CDR1 SGHAT and CDR2 FQNNGV come from the germline V gene. CDR3 protein: CASSREWGREGRSNQPQHF. The CDR3 nucleotides are TGTGCCAGCAGCCGGGAGTGGGGCAGGGAGGGTAGGAGCAATCAGCCCCAGCATTTT.

The chain is built from TRBV10-3 and TRBJ1-5; maybe TRBD1 (6 bases). The germline V gene has CDR1 ENHRY and CDR2 SYGVKD. The CDR3 loop spans 13 amino acids. V shed 5 bases and J shed 3 bases, with 8 bases lying between them. CDR3 sequence: CAISPGDNQPQHF. The CDR3 coding sequence is TGTGCCATCAGTCCAGGGGACAATCAGCCCCAGCATTTT.

There are a few counts of this clone. This chain joins TRBV27 and TRBJ1-6, with TRBD1 as a possible D gene (6 bases). V was clipped by 5 bases and J by 8 bases, with 10 bases between them. Per the germline V gene, CDR1 is MNHEY and CDR2 is SMNVEV (reference sequence). The CDR3 is 13 residues long. CDR3 protein: CASSLDRYSPLHF. CDR3 nucleotide sequence: TGTGCCAGCAGTCTAGACAGGTATTCACCCCTCCACTTT.

The chain couples TRBV3-1 (or the pseudogene TRBV3-2) to TRBJ2-3, with TRBD2 matching 9 bases. The germline V gene encodes CDR1 LGHDT and CDR2 YNNKEL (reference sequence). Trimming cost V 3 bases and J 5 bases; bases outside gene matches: 9. The CDR3 length is 16 residues. The CDR3 spells CASSHWSSGSGDTQYF. The CDR3 region has the DNA TGTGCCAGCAGCCACTGGAGTAGCGGGAGTGGAGATACGCAGTATTTT.

The V call is TRBV24-1, the J call TRBJ1-5; D is ambiguous. The V end lost 7 bases, the J end lost 2 bases, and 5 bases lay between the germline ends. Germline V gene data show CDR1 as KGHDR and CDR2 as SFDVKD. The CDR3 consists of 12 residues. Here the CDR3 DNA reads TGTGCCACCAGCCCGGGCAATCAGCCCCAGCATTTT. Translated, it gives CATSPGNQPQHF.

This clone was picked up one time. J is TRBJ2-7 and V is TRBV6-5; TRBD1 aligns across 9 bases. Per germline, CDR1 MNHEY and CDR2 SVGAGI. The CDR3 loop spans 13 amino acids. V shed 6 bases, J shed 6 bases, and the junction held 6 bases outside the gene matches. CDR3 bases: TGTGCCAGCAGAGGGACAGGGTACGGCGAGCAGTACTTC. It yields the protein CASRGTGYGEQYF.

This rearrangement joins TRBV6-5 to TRBJ1-2; D gene uncertain. V lost 0 bases, J lost 5 bases, and 10 bases lay in between. CDR3 length: 14 residues. The germline V gene has CDR1 MNHEY and CDR2 SVGAGI. The chain's CDR3 is CASSYSNSPYGYTF. In DNA, the CDR3 is TGTGCCAGCAGTTACTCTAATTCCCCTTATGGCTACACCTTC.

The gene calls are TRBV7-9 and TRBJ1-3; D is unresolved. Germline values: CDR1 SEHNR, CDR2 FQNEAQ (reference sequence). The ends were cut back, 5 bases at V and 0 bases at J, with 11 bases in the middle. The CDR3 runs to 15 residues. In DNA, the CDR3 is TGTGCCAGCAGCCTCCGAGAGGACTCTGGAAACACCATATATTTT. Translating it yields CASSLREDSGNTIYF.

This chain joins TRBV19 and TRBJ1-5; unclear D gene. CDR1 and CDR2 (germline): LNHDA, SQIVND (reference sequence). V lost 6 bases and J 7 bases, leaving 10 bases between the germline ends. CDR3 length equals 12 residues. CDR3 loop: CASRSRGQPQHF. The CDR3 DNA reads as TGTGCCAGTAGATCCCGGGGACAGCCCCAGCATTTT.

This clone appeared once. This sequence joins TRBV5-4 and TRBJ2-4, with 8 bases that match TRBD1. This CDR3 is 16 amino acids long. CDR1 and CDR2 from the germline V gene are SGHNT and YYREEE (reference sequence). The V segment lost 4 bases and the J segment 6 bases; nucleotides outside the gene matches: 12. The CDR3 loop is CASSTAPGQGVNIQYF. The CDR3 DNA follows: TGTGCCAGCAGCACTGCCCCCGGACAGGGTGTAAACATTCAGTACTTC.

The count of this clone is one. The rearrangement links TRBV6-5 to TRBJ1-2, with 9 positions matching TRBD1. With V trimmed by 6 bases and J by 13 bases, 9 bases remained unmatched. The CDR3 runs to 12 residues. Germline V gives CDR1 MNHEY, CDR2 SVGAGI. The CDR3 region has the DNA TGTGCCAGCAGAGCCGGGACAGGGCCGCCCACCTTC. Amino acid sequence: CASRAGTGPPTF.

The chain couples TRBV5-1 to TRBJ2-3, with D perhaps TRBD2 (5 bases). Deletions cut 7 bases from V and 3 bases from J, with 12 bases between. The CDR3 length is 13 residues. The germline gives CDR1 SGHRS, CDR2 YFSETQ. The CDR3 nucleotides are TGCGCCAGCTCCTTCGGACTTACAGATACGCAGTATTTT. Protein sequence: CASSFGLTDTQYF.

The V and J genes are TRBV5-1 and TRBJ1-5; no clear D. The CDR3 consists of 13 residues. Between the trimmed V and J ends, which lost 0 bases and 7 bases, there was a span of 8 bases. Germline V gives CDR1 SGHRS, CDR2 YFSETQ. For the CDR3, the DNA is TGCGCCAGCAGCTTGGATGGGGAGCAGCCCCAGCATTTT. Protein: CASSLDGEQPQHF.

The rearrangement joins TRBV11-3 to TRBJ2-3; the D gene is possibly TRBD1 (5 bases). The germline gives CDR1 SGHNT, CDR2 YENEEA. V was pared by 5 bases and J by 2 bases, with 11 bases between. The CDR3 extends over 14 amino acids. The CDR3 nucleotides read TGTGCCAGCAGCGCTTCTGGGGCCACAGATACGCAGTATTTT. Translated, it gives CASSASGATDTQYF. Drawing the rest from reference TRBV11-3 and TRBJ2-3, the complete variable domain is EAGVVQSPRYKIIEKKQPVAFWCNPISGHNTLYWYLQNLGQGPELLIRYENEEAVDDSQLPKDRFSAERLKGVDSTLKIQPAELGDSAVYLCASSASGATDTQYFGPGTRLTVL.

V and J are TRBV3-1 (or the pseudogene TRBV3-2) and TRBJ1-1, with D possibly TRBD1 on 6 matching bases. This CDR3 has 15 residues. Trimming removed 2 bases from V and 2 bases from J, with 12 bases in between. Germline V CDR1 and CDR2: LGHDT, YNNKEL (reference sequence). The CDR3 reads CASSQSDRSNTEAFF. CDR3 bases: TGTGCCAGCAGCCAATCGGACAGATCTAACACTGAAGCTTTCTTT.